These 17 T cell receptor beta chains share one sample of origin, sequenced in a study of T cells after yellow fever vaccination. TCRdb re-derived calls from the 5' RACE reads in MiXCR, one entry per CDR3 protein. The sample lists about 130,000 distinct CDR3 sequences; 5% to 7.5% were seen once. The sequencing here drew on CD4+ T cells sorted from PBMCs, taken 10 days after the yellow fever booster vaccination. These receptors all stem from a man aged 30-40 years who received the YFV17D yellow fever vaccine.

This clonotype was counted at least ten times. The chain carries TRBV21-1 and TRBJ1-5; the D call TRBD1 from the table was never checked on the DNA. TRBV21-1 is tagged as a pseudogene. The length of the CDR3 is 14 residues. In DNA form, the CDR3 reads TGTGCCAGCAGCACACATACCCTGAGGCAGCCCCAGCATTTT. Encoded protein: CASSTHTLRQPQHF.

Many counts were recorded for this clonotype. The chain has TRBV7-2 and TRBJ1-2; TRBD1 is a possible D gene (5 bases). With 5 bases removed from V and 3 bases from J, the gap between germline ends came to 13 bases. Germline loops: CDR1 SGHTA, CDR2 FQGNSA. This CDR3 has 14 residues. The CDR3 bases are TGTGCCAGCAGCGGCCGGACCAGGGACTATGGCTACACCTTC. Protein product: CASSGRTRDYGYTF.

The table lists this clonotype with many counts. The gene calls are TRBV29-1 and TRBJ2-1; TRBD2 matches 9 bases. The CDR3 runs 13 residues. Germline CDR1 and CDR2: SQVTM and ANQGSEA. V was pared by 5 bases and J by 4 bases, with 3 bases of the junction left unmatched. The CDR3 spells CSVRLADYNEQFF. In nucleotides, the CDR3 is TGCAGCGTTCGACTAGCGGATTACAATGAGCAGTTCTTC.

This clonotype was picked up many times. CDR3 residues: CSVHQGAQETQYF. The CDR3 DNA follows: TGCAGCGTTCACCAGGGGGCGCAGGAGACCCAGTACTTC. J is TRBJ2-5 and V is TRBV29-1; 8 bases are shared with TRBD1. The CDR3 loop spans 13 amino acids. V was pared by 5 bases and J by 5 bases, with 7 bases of the junction left unmatched. Germline V lookup: CDR1 SQVTM, CDR2 ANQGSEA.

This clonotype was observed many times. The rearrangement joins TRBV18 to TRBJ2-1; the match to TRBD1 covers 7 bases. J lost 8 bases, V lost 3 bases, and 7 bases had no gene match. There are 14 residues in the CDR3. Germline CDR1 reads KGHSH; CDR2 reads LQKENI. The CDR3 loop reads CASSPDRVGDEQFF. CDR3 sequence (DNA): TGTGCCAGCTCACCTGACAGGGTTGGGGATGAGCAGTTCTTC.

This clonotype was counted ten times or more. The V and J genes are TRBV5-1 and TRBJ2-1, with TRBD1 as a possible D gene (5 bases). Trimming cost V 4 bases and J 9 bases, with 17 bases left between them. CDR3 length: 14 amino acids. The germline CDR1 and CDR2 sequences are SGHRS and YFSETQ. The CDR3, as DNA: TGCGCCAGCAGCGGTGGTGGGGCCCCGGTTGAGCAGTTCTTC. Protein product: CASSGGGAPVEQFF.

At least ten counts were recorded for this clonotype. V gene TRBV6-1 combines with J gene TRBJ2-3; a possible D gene is TRBD2 (5 bases). Trimming cost V 6 bases and J 2 bases, with 15 bases left between them. The CDR3 runs 15 residues. Germline loops: CDR1 MNHNS, CDR2 SASEGT. This CDR3 is CASSAGRRYTDTQYF. In DNA form, the CDR3 reads TGTGCCAGCAGCGCGGGCCGTAGATACACAGATACGCAGTATTTT.

This clonotype has ten or more counts. The chain has TRBV11-1 and TRBJ2-7, with 13 bases identical to TRBD2. Looked up from germline, CDR1 is SGHAT and CDR2 is FQDESV (reference sequence). CDR3 length: 18 residues. The trim removed 4 bases at V and 2 bases at J, leaving 11 bases unmatched. CDR3 protein: CASSSEPGLAGMPYEQYF. DNA of the CDR3: TGTGCCAGCAGCTCAGAACCGGGACTAGCGGGGATGCCCTACGAGCAGTACTTC.

This clonotype was seen repeatedly, ten times or more. The J gene is TRBJ2-4, the V gene TRBV15; weak D call: TRBD1 (6 bases). This CDR3 contains 15 residues. The V end lost 1 base, the J end lost 9 bases, and 16 bases lay between the germline ends. Germline assignment: CDR1 LNHNV and CDR2 YYDKDF (reference sequence). CDR3 in DNA: TGTGCCACCAGCAGAGGAAACAGGGAGAGGTCCATTCAGTACTTC. This encodes CATSRGNRERSIQYF.

This clonotype was counted at least ten times. The chain joins TRBV25-1 to TRBJ2-1; 7 bases fit TRBD2. This CDR3 is 16 amino acids long. J lost 0 bases, V lost 5 bases, and 7 bases had no gene match. Germline loops: CDR1 MGHDK, CDR2 SYGVNS. CDR3 nucleotide sequence: TGTGCCAGCAGTCCCCTGGGGGGGGACTCCTACAATGAGCAGTTCTTC. Encoded protein: CASSPLGGDSYNEQFF.

This clonotype occurred many times. The chain employs TRBV5-1 and TRBJ2-1; 9 bases are a match to TRBD2. This CDR3 region has 17 residues. Trimming took 4 bases from V and 7 from J; bases not matched to a gene: 15. In germline, CDR1 is SGHRS, CDR2 YFSETQ. The CDR3 nucleotides are TGCGCCAGCAGCAGTAGCGGGAGTTTGAACAATGGGAATGAGCAGTTCTTC. This encodes CASSSSGSLNNGNEQFF.

This clonotype was counted ten times or more. The gene calls are TRBV6-2 or TRBV6-3 and TRBJ2-4; D is ambiguous. Germline V gene data show CDR1 as MNHEY and CDR2 as SVGEGT. The CDR3 has 16 residues. Trimming left V 3 bases short and J 0 bases short, with 12 bases between. The chain's CDR3 is CASSYRSPGAKNIQYF. CDR3 nucleotide sequence: TGTGCCAGCAGTTATAGGTCCCCGGGAGCCAAAAACATTCAGTACTTC.

This clonotype was recorded at least ten times. V gene TRBV7-9 combines with J gene TRBJ1-1; D gene uncertain. Trimming shortened V by 5 bases and J by 0 bases, and 22 bases separated the two germline ends. Germline V CDR1 and CDR2: SEHNR, FQNEAQ (reference sequence). The CDR3 covers 18 residues. Written as DNA, the CDR3 is TGTGCCAGCAGCAAAACGGGAGGGTTGCGTTCCCTGAACACTGAAGCTTTCTTT. Translating it yields CASSKTGGLRSLNTEAFF. Based on the CDR3 plus reference TRBV7-9 and TRBJ1-1, the full variable domain is DTGVSQNPRHKITKRGQNVTFRCDPISEHNRLYWYRQTLGQGPEFLTYFQNEAQLEKSRLLSDRFSAERPKGSFSTLEIQRTEQGDSAMYLCASSKTGGLRSLNTEAFFGQGTRLTVV.

This clonotype was picked up a small number of times. The chain employs TRBV7-9 and TRBJ1-3; 7 bases fit TRBD1. This CDR3 spans 13 amino acids. In germline, CDR1 is SEHNR, CDR2 FQNEAQ (reference sequence). The V segment lost 5 bases and the J segment 3 bases; nucleotides outside the gene matches: 1. This CDR3 reads CASSRGLGNTIYF. CDR3 DNA: TGTGCCAGCAGCAGGGGGCTTGGAAACACCATATATTTT.

This clonotype came up many times. V is TRBV12-3 or TRBV12-4 and J is TRBJ2-2; 11 nucleotides agree with TRBD2. V lost 5 bases, J lost 7 bases, and 15 bases stayed unmatched. The CDR3 sequence is 18 residues long. The CDR3: CASSPDPILAGEDGELFF. CDR3 DNA sequence: TGTGCCAGCAGTCCTGACCCGATACTAGCGGGAGAGGACGGGGAGCTGTTTTTT.

This clonotype was detected only a few times. The genes are TRBV7-2 and TRBJ2-7; the D is unclear. V was clipped by 8 bases and J by 3 bases, with 11 bases between them. This CDR3 is built from 12 residues. The V gene's germline CDR1 is SGHTA and CDR2 FQGNSA. CDR3 DNA sequence: TGTGCCAGCGGAAAGGCGAACTACGAGCAGTACTTC. It encodes CASGKANYEQYF.

This clonotype was picked up many times. V is TRBV5-1 and J is TRBJ2-1; D is undetermined. The CDR3 is 16 amino acids. Trimming stripped 2 bases from V and 1 base from J, with 13 bases between. CDR1 and CDR2 (germline): SGHRS, YFSETQ. The CDR3 DNA reads TGCGCCAGCAGCTTCGAAGGCACGGGTTCCTACAATGAGCAGTTCTTC. This sequence encodes CASSFEGTGSYNEQFF.